These 11 T cell receptor beta chains were sequenced from one sample in a study of blood T cell repertoires in COVID-19. Sequencing used immunoSEQ multiplex PCR; TCRdb keeps in-frame clones, though not all of them. The sample records hundreds of thousands of clones, about nine tenths being singletons. What was sequenced was PBMCs or T cells enriched from blood (not recorded which). The receptors come from a woman in her 30s who had recovered from COVID-19.

The CDR3 nucleotides read TGTGCCAGCAGTCCCCCGGGGTCCAACACCGGGGAGCTGTTTTTT. The encoded protein is CASSPPGSNTGELFF. The J gene is TRBJ2-2, the V gene TRBV28; tentative D call: TRBD2 (5 bases). Trimming removed 5 bases at V and 2 bases at J, with 12 bases between. CDR1 MDHEN and CDR2 SYDVKM come from the germline V gene. The CDR3 spans 15 residues.

This rearrangement joins TRBV2 to TRBJ2-5; 7 bases line up with TRBD1. Looked up from germline, CDR1 is SNHLY and CDR2 is FYNNEI. Trimming removed 5 bases from V and 5 bases from J; junction bases left unmatched: 8. The CDR3 runs to 14 residues. CDR3 in amino acids: CASSRGRGYETQYF. The CDR3 region has the DNA TGTGCCAGCAGTCGCGGCAGGGGGTACGAGACCCAGTACTTC.

In the case of this clone: Relative to the germline gene, one junction end is altered; a read error may explain this. The J gene is TRBJ2-1, the V gene TRBV10-3; 11 positions match TRBD2. The germline V gene encodes CDR1 ENHRY and CDR2 SYGVKD. This CDR3 has 16 residues. The CDR3 DNA reads TGTGCCATCAGTCAGTCTAGCGGGAGGCAATACAATGAGCAGTTCTTC. It yields the protein CAISQSSGRQYNEQFF.

The J gene is TRBJ2-7, the V gene TRBV13; 8 bases match TRBD2. J lost 0 bases, V lost 0 bases, and 4 bases had no gene match. CDR1 is PRHDT, CDR2 FYEKMQ, per germline (reference sequence). The CDR3 spans 16 residues. CDR3 sequence reads: CASSLGTSESSYEQYF. For the CDR3, the DNA is TGTGCCAGCAGCTTAGGGACTAGCGAGAGCTCCTACGAGCAGTACTTC. Full variable domain (remainder filled in from reference TRBV13 and TRBJ2-7): AAGVIQSPRHLIKEKRETATLKCYPIPRHDTVYWYQQGPGQDPQFLISFYEKMQSDKGSIPDRFSAQQFSDYHSELNMSSLELGDSALYFCASSLGTSESSYEQYFGPGTRLTVT.

The genes are TRBV28 and TRBJ1-1, with unresolved D. Germline loops: CDR1 MDHEN, CDR2 SYDVKM. This CDR3 is 11 amino acids long. The V gene lost 1 base and the J gene lost 5 bases, with 2 bases spanning the gap. The CDR3 here is CASSLLTEAFF. In DNA, the CDR3 is TGTGCCAGCAGTTTATTAACTGAAGCTTTCTTT.

The chain combines TRBV7-2 with TRBJ1-2, with 7 bases matching TRBD1. Germline V gene data show CDR1 as SGHTA and CDR2 as FQGNSA. This CDR3 contains 12 residues. The trim removed 0 bases at V and 9 bases at J, leaving 1 base unmatched. As DNA, the CDR3 is TGTGCCAGCAGCTTAGCGGACAGGAGCTACACCTTC. The encoded protein is CASSLADRSYTF.

The V call is TRBV19, the J call TRBJ2-1; 7 bases line up with TRBD2. Germline CDR1 LNHDA, CDR2 SQIVND (reference sequence). This CDR3 region has 15 residues. Trimming at V came to 3 bases and at J to 8 bases, leaving 10 bases not matched to a gene. The CDR3 sequence is CASSIRTSFGDEQFF. The CDR3 nucleotides are TGTGCCAGTAGTATTCGGACTAGTTTCGGGGATGAGCAGTTCTTC. The whole variable domain, remainder taken from reference TRBV19 and TRBJ2-1, is DGGITQSPKYLFRKEGQNVTLSCEQNLNHDAMYWYRQDPGQGLRLIYYSQIVNDFQKGDIAEGYSVSREKKESFPLTVTSAQKNPTAFYLCASSIRTSFGDEQFFGPGTRLTVL.

This clone was seen a single time. The chain combines TRBV6-5 with TRBJ2-7; 9 bases line up with TRBD2. CDR1 MNHEY and CDR2 SVGAGI come from the germline V gene. This CDR3 is 15 amino acids long. V lost 6 bases to trimming and J lost 3 bases; unmatched junction nucleotides: 9. The CDR3 coding sequence is TGTGCCAGCAGCACAGGACTAGCGCGGGTCTACGAGCAGTACTTC. It yields the protein CASSTGLARVYEQYF.

This clone was seen a handful of times. The same CDR3 is also encoded by other DNA sequences in this sample. This chain joins TRBV9 and TRBJ2-7; no clear D gene. Per germline, CDR1 SGDLS and CDR2 YYNGEE. Deletions cut 0 bases from V and 0 bases from J, with 7 bases between. The CDR3 covers 14 residues. DNA for the CDR3: TGTGCCAGCAGCGTAGGAGGCAGCTCCTACGAGCAGTACTTC. It encodes CASSVGGSSYEQYF.

This clone was observed a handful of times. The V and J genes are TRBV4-1 and TRBJ1-3; no clear D gene. Trimming removed 0 bases at V and 3 bases at J, with 9 bases between. The germline CDR1 and CDR2 sequences are MGHRA and YSYEKL. This CDR3 has 15 amino acids. The CDR3 nucleotides are TGCGCCAGCAGCCAAGATGGTACCAGTGGAAACACCATATATTTT. As protein: CASSQDGTSGNTIYF.

This sequence joins TRBV5-1 and TRBJ2-1, with no clear D. The length of the CDR3 is 15 residues. Germline V gives CDR1 SGHRS, CDR2 YFSETQ. Between the trimmed V and J ends, which lost 0 bases and 4 bases, there was a span of 11 bases. The CDR3 is CASSLDSGAYNEQFF. The CDR3 DNA is TGCGCCAGCAGCTTGGACAGTGGCGCTTACAATGAGCAGTTCTTC.